This record looks at one TCR beta chain sequence and its context. Libraries were prepared by immunoSEQ multiplex PCR; TCRdb keeps only in-frame clonotypes and omits some of them. This table has around 280,000 clones, approximately 88% appearing once. The sample originates from a study of blood T cell repertoires in COVID-19. Study context: Italy, Spain and the United States were the sources of the convalescent and acute COVID-19 samples.

The study assigned cohorts using participant-reported clinical history. Symptom resolution, clearance, or two negative PCRs marked donors in Cohort 3 as recovered. The CDR3 spans 14 residues. The V segment lost 1 base and the J segment 4 bases; nucleotides outside the gene matches: 5. The germline gives CDR1 GTSNPN, CDR2 SVGIG (reference sequence). This TCR was recovered from a woman between 40 and 55 years old who had recovered from COVID-19. This chain uses TRBV30 with TRBJ1-2; 8 positions match TRBD1. The sample taken for sequencing was PBMCs or T cells enriched from blood (not recorded which). The CDR3 DNA is TGTGCCTGGAGTGATCAGGGGGCAAGCTATGGCTACACCTTC. Its translation is CAWSDQGASYGYTF.